This T cell receptor (beta chain) appears in the sequencing data of a study of T cell changes during pregnancy in multiple sclerosis. Generated by immunoSEQ multiplex PCR, the TCRdb table keeps only in-frame clones and is missing some. Among 39,000 or so clones listed, about 92% were seen once. The sequenced sample was CD8+ T cells from peripheral blood mononuclear cells, obtained in the first trimester of pregnancy. The receptor was isolated from a female donor with multiple sclerosis, enrolled in a pregnancy study.

The CDR3 coding sequence is TGTGCCAGCAGCTTAGGGACACCCTGGGAGGCTTTCTTT. Amino acid sequence: CASSLGTPWEAFF. V is TRBV5-6 and J is TRBJ1-1, with D possibly being TRBD1 (6 bases). Per germline, CDR1 SGHDT and CDR2 YYEEEE. Trimming shortened V by 2 bases and J by 11 bases, and 16 bases separated the two germline ends. The CDR3 contains 13 residues.